This T cell receptor (beta chain) was profiled in a study of cytomegalovirus exposure and HLA in healthy donors. Overall study context: Findings of an earlier analysis included some 120 million unique TCR beta sequences from some 200 million T cells. Study-wide results and caveats: Later on, an analysis showed TCR association rates differing by HLA locus, with DRB1 the most and HLA-C the fewest.

V gave up 2 bases and J gave up 7 bases, with 16 bases separating them. The CDR3 consists of 15 residues. Germline CDR1 reads SGHAT; CDR2 reads FQNNGV. Concerning this clone itself: Its antigen is as yet unknown.

The PCR had 60 Vbeta and 13 Jbeta primers. How the authors handled the data: Per a later analysis, the number of unique TCR beta chains was about 80 million, of which 9 million to 14 million were shared. The table came from immunoSEQ multiplex PCR; TCRdb's copy has only in-frame clones and leaves some out. V and J calls and clone size are copied from that table; D and trimming were computed from the DNA. The sample lists some 140,000 clones, 75% to 85% occurring once. Sequenced: PBMCs. This TCR derives from a woman between 45 and 60 years old in good health and CMV-seropositive. This chain uses TRBV11-2 with TRBJ2-3, with D possibly TRBD2 on 7 matching bases. This CDR3 is CASSLLSGGEHTQYF. The CDR3 DNA reads as TGTGCCAGCAGCTTATTATCGGGGGGCGAGCATACGCAGTATTTT.